These 22 T cell receptor beta chains were all obtained from the same sample, sequenced in a study of blood T cell repertoires in COVID-19. Generated by immunoSEQ multiplex PCR, the TCRdb table keeps only in-frame clones and is missing some. The sample yields approximately 220,000 clones, approximately 86% seen once. The specimen was peripheral blood. These TCRs come from a man aged 55 to 70 with acute or convalescent COVID-19.

The rearrangement links TRBV5-4 to TRBJ1-4; 9 nucleotides match TRBD1. This CDR3 has 14 amino acids. V lost 4 bases, J lost 7 bases, and 5 bases stayed unmatched. Germline-derived CDR1 and CDR2 are SGHNT and YYREEE (reference sequence). CDR3 protein: CASSRDRDPEKLFF. The CDR3 nucleotides read TGTGCCAGCAGCAGGGACAGGGACCCTGAAAAACTGTTTTTT.

The rearrangement joins TRBV29-1 to TRBJ2-7; TRBD1 aligns across 7 bases. Unmatched junction bases numbered 1, after V lost 6 bases and J lost 2 bases. The germline CDR1 and CDR2 sequences are SQVTM and ANQGSEA. This CDR3 is 11 amino acids long. The CDR3 reads CSVGQTYEQYF. CDR3 bases: TGCAGCGTGGGACAGACCTACGAGCAGTACTTC.

The chain carries TRBV7-2 and TRBJ2-7; D uncertain. From germline, CDR1 is SGHTA and CDR2 FQGNSA. This CDR3 has 15 amino acids. V lost 4 bases, J lost 6 bases, and 19 bases lay in between. The CDR3 loop is CASSSQSGRLSEQYF. The DNA of the CDR3 is TGTGCCAGCAGCTCCCAGTCCGGCAGGCTCTCCGAGCAGTACTTC. Filled out from reference TRBV7-2 and TRBJ2-7, the complete variable domain reads GAGVSQSPSNKVTEKGKDVELRCDPISGHTALYWYRQSLGQGLEFLIYFQGNSAPDKSGLPSDRFSAERTGGSVSTLTIQRTQQEDSAVYLCASSSQSGRLSEQYFGPGTRLTVT.

This sequence joins TRBV19 and TRBJ1-5; 11 positions agree with TRBD1. V was pared by 3 bases and J by 0 bases, with 10 bases of the junction left unmatched. This CDR3 is built from 19 residues. Germline V gene data show CDR1 as LNHDA and CDR2 as SQIVND (reference sequence). The CDR3 spells CASSITRTGGVGSNQPQHF. The DNA for the CDR3 is TGTGCCAGTAGTATTACACGGACAGGGGGCGTTGGTAGCAATCAGCCCCAGCATTTT. Based on the CDR3 plus reference TRBV19 and TRBJ1-5, the full variable domain is DGGITQSPKYLFRKEGQNVTLSCEQNLNHDAMYWYRQDPGQGLRLIYYSQIVNDFQKGDIAEGYSVSREKKESFPLTVTSAQKNPTAFYLCASSITRTGGVGSNQPQHFGDGTRLSIL.

The chain links TRBV7-9 to TRBJ2-2; TRBD1 matches at 7 bases. The germline CDR1 and CDR2 sequences are SEHNR and FQNEAQ (reference sequence). The ends lost 5 bases at V and 2 bases at J; junction bases unmatched: 8. This CDR3 spans 16 amino acids. The CDR3, as DNA: TGTGCCAGCAGCCCTATGGGACAGCTAAACACCGGGGAGCTGTTTTTT. This sequence encodes CASSPMGQLNTGELFF.

The chain joins TRBV2 to TRBJ2-7, with TRBD1 matching 9 bases. V shed 10 bases and J 3 bases; nucleotides not matched to a gene: 13. Germline V gives CDR1 SNHLY, CDR2 FYNNEI. The CDR3 runs to 15 residues. CDR3 sequence (DNA): TGTGCCACAATATATCTGGACAGGGGCAACTACGAGCAGTACTTC. Protein sequence: CATIYLDRGNYEQYF.

The rearrangement links TRBV5-1 to TRBJ1-1, with TRBD1 matching over 8 bases. The germline gives CDR1 SGHRS, CDR2 YFSETQ. The CDR3 runs to 13 residues. Trimming removed 0 bases from V and 8 bases from J; junction bases left unmatched: 3. The CDR3 here is CASSLVGDREAFF. CDR3 in DNA: TGCGCCAGCAGCTTGGTAGGGGACAGGGAAGCTTTCTTT.

J is TRBJ2-4 and V is TRBV7-8; TRBD2 matches 8 bases. V shed 5 bases, J shed 8 bases, and the junction held 11 bases outside the gene matches. The CDR3 runs 15 residues. The germline gives CDR1 SGHVS, CDR2 FQNEAQ. CDR3 bases: TGTGCCAGCAGCCCCCCCGGACGGGAGGGGGACATTCAGTACTTC. This sequence encodes CASSPPGREGDIQYF.

V is TRBV7-3 and J is TRBJ2-1; the D gene is possibly TRBD1 (6 bases). Germline V gene sequence: CDR1 SGHTA, CDR2 FQGTGA. The CDR3 extends over 13 amino acids. The V gene lost 1 base and the J gene lost 6 bases, with 7 bases spanning the gap. CDR3: CASSLNRANEQFF. The CDR3 nucleotides are TGTGCCAGCAGCTTAAACAGGGCCAATGAGCAGTTCTTC. Looking up the rest from reference TRBV7-3 and TRBJ2-1 gives the full variable domain: GAGVSQTPSNKVTEKGKYVELRCDPISGHTALYWYRQSLGQGPEFLIYFQGTGAADDSGLPNDRFFAVRPEGSVSTLKIQRTERGDSAVYLCASSLNRANEQFFGPGTRLTVL.

The CDR3 sequence is CASRVGGVDYGYTF. In DNA form, the CDR3 reads TGTGCCAGCAGGGTGGGGGGGGTCGACTATGGCTACACCTTC. The rearrangement uses TRBV27 and TRBJ1-2; TRBD1 is a possible D gene (5 bases). The CDR3 spans 14 residues. Trimming shortened V by 6 bases and J by 3 bases, and 14 bases separated the two germline ends. Germline values: CDR1 MNHEY, CDR2 SMNVEV (reference sequence).

V is TRBV4-1 and J is TRBJ2-7, with TRBD1 matching 7 bases. Germline V gene lookup returns CDR1 MGHRA and CDR2 YSYEKL. The CDR3 consists of 15 residues. After removal of 1 base from V and 7 bases from J, the junction contained 10 bases not matched to a gene. As DNA, the CDR3 is TGCGCCAGCAGCCAAGGGGGGCAGGGGGAAGGGGAGCAGTACTTC. Protein product: CASSQGGQGEGEQYF.

In its sample, this clone was seen a few times. The chain uses TRBV7-2 and TRBJ2-1, with TRBD2 matching over 11 bases. The CDR3 covers 16 residues. V gave up 5 bases and J gave up 7 bases; unmatched junction bases: 10. Germline loops: CDR1 SGHTA, CDR2 FQGNSA. The CDR3 sequence: CASSPGGLAGGNEQFF. CDR3 in DNA: TGTGCCAGCAGCCCCGGGGGGCTAGCGGGGGGTAATGAGCAGTTCTTC.

This clone appeared a single time. The chain couples TRBV19 to TRBJ2-1, with TRBD2 matching 13 bases. This CDR3 spans 17 amino acids. Germline values: CDR1 LNHDA, CDR2 SQIVND (reference sequence). The V and J ends lost 3 bases and 10 bases, in that order; junction bases with no gene match: 12. The CDR3 reads CASSIFRTSGGAGEQFF. The CDR3, as DNA: TGTGCCAGTAGTATTTTCCGCACTAGCGGGGGGGCGGGGGAGCAGTTCTTC.

This clone has only one observation. The CDR3 nucleotides read TGTGCCAGCAGCTTGTTCGGGTACGAGCAGTACTTC. Its protein product is CASSLFGYEQYF. The rearrangement joins TRBV5-6 to TRBJ2-7; D is undetermined. Germline V gene lookup returns CDR1 SGHDT and CDR2 YYEEEE. V lost 1 base and J 4 bases, leaving 6 bases between the germline ends. This CDR3 contains 12 residues. The whole variable domain, filled in from reference TRBV5-6 and TRBJ2-7, reads DAGVTQSPTHLIKTRGQQVTLRCSPKSGHDTVSWYQQALGQGPQFIFQYYEEEERQRGNFPDRFSGHQFPNYSSELNVNALLLGDSALYLCASSLFGYEQYFGPGTRLTVT.

The gene calls are TRBV5-4 and TRBJ2-5, with a weak D call TRBD2 (6 bases). The germline CDR1 and CDR2 sequences are SGHNT and YYREEE (reference sequence). The CDR3 consists of 15 residues. Trimming took 0 bases from V and 3 from J, leaving 12 bases between them. Here the CDR3 DNA reads TGTGCCAGCAGCTTGGCGGCGGGGCCGAAAGAGACCCAGTACTTC. As protein: CASSLAAGPKETQYF. The full variable domain, completed using reference TRBV5-4 and TRBJ2-5, is ETGVTQSPTHLIKTRGQQVTLRCSSQSGHNTVSWYQQALGQGPQFIFQYYREEENGRGNFPPRFSGLQFPNYSSELNVNALELDDSALYLCASSLAAGPKETQYFGPGTRLLVL.

V gene TRBV7-2 combines with J gene TRBJ2-1, with TRBD2 matching over 7 bases. This CDR3 region has 14 residues. The V segment lost 5 bases and the J segment 9 bases; nucleotides outside the gene matches: 10. Germline-derived CDR1 and CDR2 are SGHTA and FQGNSA. The CDR3 reads CASSRAPREVEQFF. The CDR3 DNA is TGTGCCAGCAGCAGGGCACCCCGGGAGGTTGAGCAGTTCTTC.

This sequence joins TRBV9 and TRBJ1-3; 9 nucleotides agree with TRBD1. V dropped 4 bases and J dropped 4; count of bases not matched to a gene: 9. Germline CDR1 SGDLS, CDR2 YYNGEE. The CDR3 consists of 16 residues. The DNA of the CDR3 is TGTGCCAGCAGCCCCCGGACAGGGGTTAACGGAAACACCATATATTTT. This translates into CASSPRTGVNGNTIYF.

The CDR3 here is CASSIQSQNEKLFF. The CDR3 DNA sequence: TGTGCCAGTAGTATTCAGTCACAGAATGAAAAACTGTTTTTT. The chain joins TRBV19 to TRBJ1-4; D gene uncertain. Germline V gene lookup returns CDR1 LNHDA and CDR2 SQIVND (reference sequence). The CDR3 is made up of 14 amino acids. With 3 bases removed from V and 5 bases from J, the gap between germline ends came to 10 bases.

The J gene is TRBJ2-7, the V gene TRBV7-2, with unresolved D. Looked up from germline, CDR1 is SGHTA and CDR2 is FQGNSA. The CDR3 sequence is 15 residues long. V lost 0 bases and J 3 bases, leaving 12 bases between the germline ends. CDR3 sequence (DNA): TGTGCCAGCAGCTTAGCCCCGGCACAGAACTACGAGCAGTACTTC. Protein product: CASSLAPAQNYEQYF. The full variable domain, completed using reference TRBV7-2 and TRBJ2-7, is GAGVSQSPSNKVTEKGKDVELRCDPISGHTALYWYRQSLGQGLEFLIYFQGNSAPDKSGLPSDRFSAERTGGSVSTLTIQRTQQEDSAVYLCASSLAPAQNYEQYFGPGTRLTVT.

This clone is a singleton in its sample. V and J are TRBV5-4 and TRBJ2-5, with 8 nucleotides matching TRBD1. Per the germline V gene, CDR1 is SGHNT and CDR2 is YYREEE (reference sequence). The CDR3 sequence is 16 residues long. The ends lost 0 bases at V and 4 bases at J; junction bases unmatched: 8. This chain's CDR3 is CASSLAPSTGGETQYF. The CDR3 DNA reads TGTGCCAGCAGCTTGGCGCCATCCACAGGGGGAGAGACCCAGTACTTC.

The chain recombines TRBV14 with TRBJ1-1; the match to TRBD1 covers 11 bases. This CDR3 is 14 amino acids long. V dropped 4 bases and J dropped 9; count of bases not matched to a gene: 7. Germline CDR1 reads SGHDN; CDR2 reads FVKESK. The CDR3 sequence is CASSLRGTGGKAFF. DNA for the CDR3: TGTGCCAGCAGCCTCCGAGGGACAGGGGGAAAAGCTTTCTTT.

The chain uses TRBV27 and TRBJ2-2; 9 bases are shared with TRBD1. Germline V gives CDR1 MNHEY, CDR2 SMNVEV (reference sequence). The CDR3 has 16 amino acids. Trimming removed 6 bases from V and 2 bases from J; junction bases left unmatched: 7. CDR3 region: CASRPRTGANTGELFF. The DNA of the CDR3 is TGTGCCAGCAGGCCACGGACAGGGGCCAACACCGGGGAGCTGTTTTTT.